The next 27 T cell receptor beta chains were all read from a single sample in a study of cytomegalovirus exposure and HLA in healthy donors. Sequenced by immunoSEQ multiplex PCR; TCRdb stores in-frame clones only, minus some. The sample yields tens of thousands of clones, 85% to 95% seen once. Material for sequencing was PBMCs. Receptors were obtained from a young man in good health and CMV-seronegative.

The chain employs TRBV9 and TRBJ2-5; D is undetermined. The germline CDR1 and CDR2 sequences are SGDLS and YYNGEE. V gave up 1 base and J gave up 2 bases, with 9 bases separating them. CDR3 length: 14 amino acids. The CDR3: CASSVLAEQETQYF. The CDR3, as DNA: TGTGCCAGCAGCGTATTGGCGGAACAAGAGACCCAGTACTTC.

This clone ranks as medium-sized. V gene TRBV11-2 combines with J gene TRBJ1-2; 11 bases align to TRBD1. Trimming took 5 bases from V and 8 from J; bases not matched to a gene: 4. This CDR3 is 13 amino acids long. Germline CDR1 reads SGHAT; CDR2 reads FQNNGV. The CDR3 sequence: CASSPGTGGGYTF. The CDR3 DNA is TGTGCCAGCAGCCCCGGGACAGGGGGAGGCTACACCTTC.

The chain is built from TRBV5-1 and TRBJ1-4; 8 nucleotides agree with TRBD1. Germline values: CDR1 SGHRS, CDR2 YFSETQ. Trimming took 2 bases from V and 8 from J; bases not matched to a gene: 8. The CDR3 consists of 15 residues. This CDR3 reads CASSLETGVNEKLFF. The CDR3 DNA sequence: TGCGCCAGCAGCTTAGAGACAGGGGTAAACGAAAAACTGTTTTTT.

This chain connects TRBV11-2 to TRBJ2-5; TRBD2 matches at 9 bases. V was pared by 6 bases and J by 4 bases, with 3 bases of the junction left unmatched. Per the germline V gene, CDR1 is SGHAT and CDR2 is FQNNGV. The CDR3 has 13 residues. For the CDR3, the DNA is TGTGCCAGCAGAGTAGCGGGAGTAGAGACCCAGTACTTC. This gives the protein CASRVAGVETQYF.

The chain employs TRBV19 and TRBJ1-2; unclear D gene. CDR1 LNHDA and CDR2 SQIVND come from the germline V gene (reference sequence). Trimming cost V 0 bases and J 5 bases, with 10 bases left between them. This CDR3 comprises 14 residues. CDR3 sequence reads: CASSIETNYYGYTF. The DNA of the CDR3 is TGTGCCAGTAGTATAGAAACGAACTATTATGGCTACACCTTC.

The rearrangement uses TRBV10-3 and TRBJ1-6, with 7 bases identical to TRBD1. Germline V gives CDR1 ENHRY, CDR2 SYGVKD. After removal of 4 bases from V and 7 bases from J, the junction contained 7 bases not matched to a gene. The CDR3 runs to 15 residues. The CDR3 bases are TGTGCCATCAGTGTCTCCGGGACAGCCAATTCACCCCTCCACTTT. Its translation: CAISVSGTANSPLHF.

The rearrangement uses TRBV5-1 and TRBJ2-1; D remains ambiguous. The germline V gene encodes CDR1 SGHRS and CDR2 YFSETQ. V lost 0 bases, J lost 6 bases, and 4 bases lay in between. CDR3 length: 12 amino acids. As DNA, the CDR3 is TGCGCCAGCAGCTTGGCTCTCAATGAGCAGTTCTTC. This encodes CASSLALNEQFF.

The V call is TRBV9, the J call TRBJ1-2, with a weak D call TRBD1 (5 bases). The CDR3 covers 13 residues. Trimming took 0 bases from V and 7 from J, leaving 10 bases between them. Germline V gene sequence: CDR1 SGDLS, CDR2 YYNGEE. The CDR3 sequence is CASSVDSGSGYTF. Written as DNA, the CDR3 is TGTGCCAGCAGCGTAGATTCAGGGTCTGGCTACACCTTC.

V usage is TRBV11-1 and J usage is TRBJ1-2, with D perhaps matching TRBD1 (5 bases). This CDR3 is built from 15 residues. CDR1 is SGHAT, CDR2 FQDESV, per germline (reference sequence). The V end was cut by 0 bases, the J end by 0 bases, with 8 bases between. The CDR3 bases are TGTGCCAGCAGCTTAGCGACAGACCCTAACTATGGCTACACCTTC. This encodes CASSLATDPNYGYTF.

CDR3: CASRRGYPGGEQYF. CDR3 coding DNA: TGTGCCAGCAGACGAGGGTACCCCGGGGGCGAGCAGTACTTC. V usage is TRBV7-9 and J usage is TRBJ2-7; possibly TRBD2 for D (6 bases). Germline V CDR1 and CDR2: SEHNR, FQNEAQ (reference sequence). The CDR3 consists of 14 residues. V lost 6 bases and J 6 bases, leaving 18 bases between the germline ends.

The genes are TRBV11-3 and TRBJ2-7; TRBD2 matches at 8 bases. Germline V gene sequence: CDR1 SGHNT, CDR2 YENEEA. Trimming took 3 bases from V and 4 from J; bases not matched to a gene: 2. This CDR3 is 13 amino acids long. The CDR3 loop reads CASSFKRGYEQYF. In DNA form, the CDR3 reads TGTGCCAGCAGCTTCAAGCGGGGGTACGAGCAGTACTTC.

The gene calls are TRBV6-5 and TRBJ2-5; D is perhaps TRBD1 (6 bases). V dropped 0 bases and J dropped 5 bases, with 13 bases sitting between them. The CDR3 length is 15 residues. Germline assignment: CDR1 MNHEY and CDR2 SVGAGI. CDR3 nucleotide sequence: TGTGCCAGCAGTTACTCTGGGGGTAGGGGGGAGACCCAGTACTTC. Encoded protein: CASSYSGGRGETQYF.

This clone has just one count. The chain is built from TRBV11-2 and TRBJ2-7; 9 nucleotides line up with TRBD1. CDR1 and CDR2 from the germline V gene are SGHAT and FQNNGV. The CDR3 runs 15 residues. With 5 bases clipped from V and 2 bases from J, the junction kept 7 bases outside the gene matches. The chain's CDR3 is CASSIYRGQAYEQYF. The CDR3 bases are TGTGCCAGCAGCATCTACAGGGGGCAGGCCTACGAGCAGTACTTC.

The chain recombines TRBV9 with TRBJ1-2; the D is unclear. The CDR3 is made up of 15 amino acids. Germline V lookup: CDR1 SGDLS, CDR2 YYNGEE. V was pared by 0 bases and J by 2 bases, with 11 bases between. Here the CDR3 DNA reads TGTGCCAGCAGCGTAGCCGTGGTGAGGAACTATGGCTACACCTTC. Its translation: CASSVAVVRNYGYTF.

This clone was counted between two and nine times. The chain joins TRBV27 to TRBJ2-1, with 9 bases lining up with TRBD2. V dropped 5 bases and J dropped 1; count of bases not matched to a gene: 3. CDR1 is MNHEY and CDR2 is SMNVEV in the germline V gene (reference sequence). The CDR3 is 15 amino acids. The CDR3 region has the DNA TGTGCCAGCAGTCCCGGACTAGCGTCCTACAATGAGCAGTTCTTC. Protein: CASSPGLASYNEQFF.

The V and J genes are TRBV6-4 and TRBJ1-2, with 9 positions matching TRBD1. V lost 5 bases to trimming and J lost 2 bases; unmatched junction nucleotides: 6. The CDR3 is 15 residues long. Germline values: CDR1 MRHNA, CDR2 SNTAGT. DNA for the CDR3: TGTGCCAGCAGTCCTACAGGGGGCGGAAACTATGGCTACACCTTC. Amino acids: CASSPTGGGNYGYTF.

The V call is TRBV6-1, the J call TRBJ1-4; 10 bases map to TRBD1. The CDR3 is 17 amino acids. Germline CDR1 MNHNS, CDR2 SASEGT. With V trimmed by 2 bases and J by 4 bases, 7 bases remained unmatched. The CDR3 loop reads CASSELGQGRSNEKLFF. In DNA form, the CDR3 reads TGTGCCAGCAGTGAATTGGGACAGGGGAGAAGTAATGAAAAACTGTTTTTT.

The chain carries TRBV6-1 and TRBJ2-5, with D maybe TRBD2 (6 bases). V lost 6 bases, J lost 5 bases, and 13 bases lay in between. This CDR3 region has 13 residues. Per germline, CDR1 MNHNS and CDR2 SASEGT. CDR3 DNA: TGTGCCAGCAGGCGCCCGGGGGTGGAGACCCAGTACTTC. Protein product: CASRRPGVETQYF.

V usage is TRBV5-1 and J usage is TRBJ2-3; D perhaps matches TRBD1 (6 bases). V gave up 7 bases and J gave up 2 bases, with 14 bases separating them. CDR1 is SGHRS and CDR2 is YFSETQ in the germline V gene. The CDR3 has 14 amino acids. The CDR3 bases are TGCGCCAGCTCTATACAGGGCGACACAGATACGCAGTATTTT. This gives the protein CASSIQGDTDTQYF.

The chain recombines TRBV27 with TRBJ2-1; 10 bases fit TRBD1. The CDR3 runs 16 residues. Germline V gene lookup returns CDR1 MNHEY and CDR2 SMNVEV (reference sequence). V trimming: 4 bases; J trimming: 7 bases; junction bases outside the gene matches: 10. CDR3 in DNA: TGTGCCAGCAGTTCATTCCGGGACAGGGGTGGAAATGAGCAGTTCTTC. It translates to CASSSFRDRGGNEQFF.

This rearrangement joins TRBV19 to TRBJ1-5; the match to TRBD1 covers 10 bases. CDR1 is LNHDA, CDR2 SQIVND, per germline (reference sequence). Trimming took 6 bases from V and 3 from J; bases not matched to a gene: 8. This CDR3 region has 16 residues. The CDR3 is CASRTTGTGVNQPQHF. For the CDR3, the DNA is TGTGCCAGTAGGACTACCGGGACAGGGGTCAATCAGCCCCAGCATTTT.

This chain uses TRBV7-9 with TRBJ1-2; TRBD1 matches at 7 bases. The CDR3 loop spans 17 amino acids. The junction had 14 bases not matched to a gene; V was cut back by 5 bases and J by 2 bases. Germline assignment: CDR1 SEHNR and CDR2 FQNEAQ (reference sequence). CDR3 region: CASSLLGGTDPNYGYTF. CDR3 DNA: TGTGCCAGCAGCCTCCTTGGGGGGACAGACCCAAACTATGGCTACACCTTC.

The J gene is TRBJ1-2, the V gene TRBV6-1, with 7 bases matching TRBD1. In germline, CDR1 is MNHNS, CDR2 SASEGT. After removal of 8 bases from V and 0 bases from J, the junction contained 6 bases not matched to a gene. This CDR3 region has 14 residues. DNA of the CDR3: TGTGCCAGCGCACGGGACAGCTCTAACTATGGCTACACCTTC. This encodes CASARDSSNYGYTF.

This chain uses TRBV6-1 with TRBJ1-1; a possible D gene is TRBD1 (5 bases). Deletions cut 6 bases from V and 4 bases from J, with 12 bases between. The length of the CDR3 is 13 residues. Germline V lookup: CDR1 MNHNS, CDR2 SASEGT. The CDR3 region is CASRGQGGTEAFF. Here the CDR3 DNA reads TGTGCCAGCAGGGGGCAGGGAGGCACTGAAGCTTTCTTT.

This sequence joins TRBV7-2 and TRBJ2-1; TRBD1 matches 9 bases. The CDR3 contains 17 residues. The trim removed 4 bases at V and 4 bases at J, leaving 11 bases unmatched. Germline CDR1 is SGHTA and CDR2 is FQGNSA. The CDR3 coding sequence is TGTGCCAGCAGCTCGCGACAGGGGGTTGACAATTACAATGAGCAGTTCTTC. It is translated as CASSSRQGVDNYNEQFF.

V is TRBV6-1 and J is TRBJ1-2, with D tentatively TRBD1 (6 bases). The germline CDR1 and CDR2 sequences are MNHNS and SASEGT. Trimming took 7 bases from V and 4 from J, leaving 13 bases between them. This CDR3 is 13 amino acids long. This CDR3 is CASNRDTIYGYTF. The CDR3, as DNA: TGTGCCAGCAACCGGGACACAATCTATGGCTACACCTTC.

The chain combines TRBV7-9 with TRBJ1-2, with 7 bases identical to TRBD1. The V gene end was trimmed by 3 bases and the J gene end by 5 bases; junction bases not matched to a gene: 9. The CDR3 is made up of 15 amino acids. In germline, CDR1 is SEHNR, CDR2 FQNEAQ (reference sequence). The CDR3 loop is CASSFGQATDYGYTF. CDR3 nucleotides: TGTGCCAGCAGCTTCGGACAGGCCACCGATTATGGCTACACCTTC.